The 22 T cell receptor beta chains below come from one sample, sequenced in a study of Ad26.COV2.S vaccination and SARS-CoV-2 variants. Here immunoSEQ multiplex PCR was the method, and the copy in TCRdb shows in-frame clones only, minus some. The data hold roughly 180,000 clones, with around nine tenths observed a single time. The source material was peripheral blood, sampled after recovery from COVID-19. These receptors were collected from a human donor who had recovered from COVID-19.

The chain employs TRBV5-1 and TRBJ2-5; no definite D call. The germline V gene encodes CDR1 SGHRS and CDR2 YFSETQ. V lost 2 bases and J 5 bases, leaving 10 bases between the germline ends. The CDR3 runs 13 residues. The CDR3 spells CASSLSEWETQYF. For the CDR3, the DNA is TGCGCCAGCAGCTTAAGCGAATGGGAGACCCAGTACTTC.

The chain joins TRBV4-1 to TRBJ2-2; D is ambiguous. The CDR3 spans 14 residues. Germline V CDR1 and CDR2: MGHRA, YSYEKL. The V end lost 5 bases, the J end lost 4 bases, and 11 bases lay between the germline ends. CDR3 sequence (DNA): TGCGCCAGCAGCTCTTGGACGGTCACCGGGGAGCTGTTTTTT. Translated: CASSSWTVTGELFF.

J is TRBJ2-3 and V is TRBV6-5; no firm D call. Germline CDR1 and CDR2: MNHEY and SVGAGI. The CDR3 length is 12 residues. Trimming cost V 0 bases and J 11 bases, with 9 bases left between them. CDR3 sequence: CASSYSKFQQYF. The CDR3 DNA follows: TGTGCCAGCAGTTACTCGAAGTTCCAGCAGTATTTT.

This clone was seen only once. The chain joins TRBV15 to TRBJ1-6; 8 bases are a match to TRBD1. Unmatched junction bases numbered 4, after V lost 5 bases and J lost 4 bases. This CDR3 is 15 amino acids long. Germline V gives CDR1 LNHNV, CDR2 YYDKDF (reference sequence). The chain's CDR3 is CATSPHRGYNSPLHF. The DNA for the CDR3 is TGTGCCACCAGCCCCCACAGGGGGTATAATTCACCCCTCCACTTT.

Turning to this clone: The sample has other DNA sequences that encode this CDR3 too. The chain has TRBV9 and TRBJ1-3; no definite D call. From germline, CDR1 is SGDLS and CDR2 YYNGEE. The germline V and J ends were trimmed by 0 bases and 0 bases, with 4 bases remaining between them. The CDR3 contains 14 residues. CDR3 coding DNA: TGTGCCAGCAGCGTAGGCACCTCTGGAAACACCATATATTTT. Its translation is CASSVGTSGNTIYF.

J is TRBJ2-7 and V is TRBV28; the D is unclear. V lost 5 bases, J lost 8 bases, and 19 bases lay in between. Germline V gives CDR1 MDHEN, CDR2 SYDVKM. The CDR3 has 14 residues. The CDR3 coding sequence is TGTGCCAGCAGTGGTGGGGTCCAAAGGTATAAGCAGTACTTC. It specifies CASSGGVQRYKQYF.

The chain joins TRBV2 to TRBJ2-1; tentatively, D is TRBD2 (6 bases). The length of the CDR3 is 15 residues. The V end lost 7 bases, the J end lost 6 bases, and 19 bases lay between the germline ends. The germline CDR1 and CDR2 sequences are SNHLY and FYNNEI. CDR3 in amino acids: CASTLTSLAINEQFF. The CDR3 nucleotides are TGTGCCAGCACCTTAACTAGCTTGGCGATCAATGAGCAGTTCTTC.

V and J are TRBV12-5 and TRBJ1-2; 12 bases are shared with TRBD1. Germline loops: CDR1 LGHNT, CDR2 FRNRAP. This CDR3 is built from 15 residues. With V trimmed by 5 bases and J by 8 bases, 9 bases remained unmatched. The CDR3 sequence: CASGLGTGGTKGYTF. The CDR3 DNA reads TGTGCTAGTGGTCTAGGGACAGGGGGCACAAAGGGCTACACCTTC.

The CDR3, as DNA: TGTGCCAGCAGCTCCGGGGGGATCGGCGAGCAGTACTTC. Amino acid sequence: CASSSGGIGEQYF. The V and J genes are TRBV6-2 or TRBV6-3 and TRBJ2-7; 7 nucleotides match TRBD2. V shed 6 bases, J shed 6 bases, and the junction held 8 bases outside the gene matches. Germline CDR1 and CDR2: MNHEY and SVGEGT. The CDR3 runs to 13 residues.

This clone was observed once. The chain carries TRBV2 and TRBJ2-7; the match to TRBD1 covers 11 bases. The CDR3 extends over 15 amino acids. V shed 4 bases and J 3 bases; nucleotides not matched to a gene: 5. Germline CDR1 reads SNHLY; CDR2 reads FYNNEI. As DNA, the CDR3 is TGTGCCAGCAGTGTCTCCGGGACAGGGGGCTACGAGCAGTACTTC. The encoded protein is CASSVSGTGGYEQYF.

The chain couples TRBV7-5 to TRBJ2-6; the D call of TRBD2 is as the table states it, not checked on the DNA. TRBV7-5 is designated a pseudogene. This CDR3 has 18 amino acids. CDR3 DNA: TGTGCCAGAAGCTTAAGCCCCCGGGAAACTTCCGGGGCCAACGTCCTGACTTTC. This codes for CARSLSPRETSGANVLTF.

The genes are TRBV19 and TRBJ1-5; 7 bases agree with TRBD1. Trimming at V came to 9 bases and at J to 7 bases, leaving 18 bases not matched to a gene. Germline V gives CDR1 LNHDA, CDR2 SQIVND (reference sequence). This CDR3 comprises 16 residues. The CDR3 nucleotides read TGTGCCAGCCTCCCGCTCCGTGGACAGGCAGGCCAGCCCCAGCATTTT. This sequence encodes CASLPLRGQAGQPQHF.

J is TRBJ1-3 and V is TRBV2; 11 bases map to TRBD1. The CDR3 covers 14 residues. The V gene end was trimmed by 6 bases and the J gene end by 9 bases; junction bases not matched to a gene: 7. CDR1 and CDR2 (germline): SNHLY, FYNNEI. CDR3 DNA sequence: TGTGCCAGCAGGGACAGGGGGCGGTTTAGCACCATATATTTT. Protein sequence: CASRDRGRFSTIYF.

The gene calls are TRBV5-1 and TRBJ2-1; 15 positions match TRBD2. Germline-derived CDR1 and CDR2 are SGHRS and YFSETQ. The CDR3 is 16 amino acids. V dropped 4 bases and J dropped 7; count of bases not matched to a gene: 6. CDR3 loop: CASSRTSGRDRNEQFF. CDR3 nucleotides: TGCGCCAGCAGCCGGACTAGCGGGAGGGACCGGAATGAGCAGTTCTTC.

CDR3 coding DNA: TGTGCCAGTAAGGAAACAGGAGGGTATAGCAATCAGCCCCAGCATTTT. Its translation is CASKETGGYSNQPQHF. The chain joins TRBV19 to TRBJ1-5; maybe TRBD1 (5 bases). This CDR3 comprises 16 residues. Trimming removed 7 bases at V and 0 bases at J, with 16 bases between. CDR1 and CDR2 from the germline V gene are LNHDA and SQIVND (reference sequence).

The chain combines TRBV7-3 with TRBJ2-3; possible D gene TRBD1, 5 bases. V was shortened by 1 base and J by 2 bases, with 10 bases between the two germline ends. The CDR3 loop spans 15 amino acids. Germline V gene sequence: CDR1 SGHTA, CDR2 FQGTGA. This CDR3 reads CASSLRGPSTDTQYF. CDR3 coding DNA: TGTGCCAGCAGCTTAAGGGGCCCCTCCACAGATACGCAGTATTTT. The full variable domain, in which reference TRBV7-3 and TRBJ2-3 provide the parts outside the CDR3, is GAGVSQTPSNKVTEKGKYVELRCDPISGHTALYWYRQSLGQGPEFLIYFQGTGAADDSGLPNDRFFAVRPEGSVSTLKIQRTERGDSAVYLCASSLRGPSTDTQYFGPGTRLTVL.

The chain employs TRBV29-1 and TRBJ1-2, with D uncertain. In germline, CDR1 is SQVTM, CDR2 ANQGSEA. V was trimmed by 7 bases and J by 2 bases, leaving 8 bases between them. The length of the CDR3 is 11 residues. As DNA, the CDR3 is TGCAGCGCCCATCTAAACTATGGCTACACCTTC. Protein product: CSAHLNYGYTF.

For the CDR3, the DNA is TGTGCCACCAGTGGCCAGGGACAGGGGCACTATGGCTACACCTTC. Translating gives CATSGQGQGHYGYTF. The V call is TRBV24-1, the J call TRBJ1-2; TRBD1 matches 10 bases. Trimming removed 5 bases from V and 3 bases from J; junction bases left unmatched: 5. This CDR3 is built from 15 residues. CDR1 and CDR2 (germline): KGHDR, SFDVKD.

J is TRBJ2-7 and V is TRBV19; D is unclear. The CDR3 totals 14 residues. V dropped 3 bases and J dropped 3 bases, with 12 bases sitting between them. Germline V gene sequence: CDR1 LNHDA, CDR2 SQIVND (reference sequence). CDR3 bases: TGTGCCAGTAGTATGGGCAGTTCACTCTACGAGCAGTACTTC. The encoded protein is CASSMGSSLYEQYF.

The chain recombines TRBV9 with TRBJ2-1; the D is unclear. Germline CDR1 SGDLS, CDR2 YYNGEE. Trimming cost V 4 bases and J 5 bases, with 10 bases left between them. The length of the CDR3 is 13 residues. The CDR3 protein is CASSYESHNEQFF. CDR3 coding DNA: TGTGCCAGCAGCTATGAAAGCCACAATGAGCAGTTCTTC.

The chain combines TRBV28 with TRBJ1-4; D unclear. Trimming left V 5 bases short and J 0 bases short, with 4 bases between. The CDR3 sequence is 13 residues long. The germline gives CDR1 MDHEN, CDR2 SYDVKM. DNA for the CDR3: TGTGCCAGCAGTGAAGCAACTAATGAAAAACTGTTTTTT. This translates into CASSEATNEKLFF.

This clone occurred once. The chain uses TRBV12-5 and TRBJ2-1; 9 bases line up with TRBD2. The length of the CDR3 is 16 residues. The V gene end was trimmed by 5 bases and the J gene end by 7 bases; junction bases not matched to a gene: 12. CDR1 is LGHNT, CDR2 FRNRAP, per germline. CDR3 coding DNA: TGTGCTAGTGGTCCTCCGGCGGGAGGGCCGGATAATGAGCAGTTCTTC. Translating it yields CASGPPAGGPDNEQFF.